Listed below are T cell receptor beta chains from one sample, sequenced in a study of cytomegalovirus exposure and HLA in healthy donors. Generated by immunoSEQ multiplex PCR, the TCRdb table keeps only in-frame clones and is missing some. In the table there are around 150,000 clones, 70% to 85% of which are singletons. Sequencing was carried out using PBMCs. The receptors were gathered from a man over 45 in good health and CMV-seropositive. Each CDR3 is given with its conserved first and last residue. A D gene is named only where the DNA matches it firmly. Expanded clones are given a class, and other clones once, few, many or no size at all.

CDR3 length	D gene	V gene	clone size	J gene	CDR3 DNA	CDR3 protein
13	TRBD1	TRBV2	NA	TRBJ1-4	TGTGCCAGCAGGGGACAGGGCACTGAAAAACTGTTTTTT	CASRGQGTEKLFF
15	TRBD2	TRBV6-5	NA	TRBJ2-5	TGTGCCAGCAGTTACTTTACTAGCGGCCAAGAGACCCAGTACTTC	CASSYFTSGQETQYF
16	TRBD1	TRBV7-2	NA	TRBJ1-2	TGTGCCAGCAGCTCGCCTGACAGGGTATATAACTATGGCTACACCTTC	CASSSPDRVYNYGYTF
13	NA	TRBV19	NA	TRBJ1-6	TGTGCCAGTAGTATACAGGGGAACTCACCCCTCCACTTT	CASSIQGNSPLHF
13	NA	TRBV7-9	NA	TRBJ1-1	TGTGCCAGCAGCTTAGTACAAAACACTGAAGCTTTCTTT	CASSLVQNTEAFF
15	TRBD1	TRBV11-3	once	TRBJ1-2	TGTGCCAGCAGCGAGGGACAGGGCAAGAGGGGTGGCTACACCTTC	CASSEGQGKRGGYTF
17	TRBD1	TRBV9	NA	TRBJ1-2	TGTGCCAGCAGCACCCGCCGGGACAGGGAAAGGGGGTATGGCTACATCTTC	CASSTRRDRERGYGYIF
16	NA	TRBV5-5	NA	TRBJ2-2	TGTGCCAGCAGCTTGGTTCCAGGTTCGAACACCGGGGAGCTGTTTTTT	CASSLVPGSNTGELFF
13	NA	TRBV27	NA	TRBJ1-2	TGTGCCAGCAGTTTATCCACTACCTATGGCTACACCTTC	CASSLSTTYGYTF
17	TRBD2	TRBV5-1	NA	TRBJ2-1	TGCGCCAGCAGCTCCGGACTAGCGGGGGGTTCCTACAATGAGCAGTTCTTC	CASSSGLAGGSYNEQFF
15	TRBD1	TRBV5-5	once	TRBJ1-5	TGTGCCAGCAGCCCTGGGACAGATAGCAATCAGCCCCAGCATTTT	CASSPGTDSNQPQHF
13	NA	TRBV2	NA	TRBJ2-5	TGTGCCAGCAAGGGGCCGAGCACGAGCACCCAGTACTTC	CASKGPSTSTQYF
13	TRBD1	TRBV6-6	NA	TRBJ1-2	TGTGCCAGCAGGACAGGGGGGTCCACGGGCTACACCTTC	CASRTGGSTGYTF
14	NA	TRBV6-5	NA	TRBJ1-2	TGTGCCAGCAGTCCCCGGGGGTTTACCTATGGCTACACCTTC	CASSPRGFTYGYTF
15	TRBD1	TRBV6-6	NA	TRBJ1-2	TGTGCCAGCAGTTCCCTAGGACAGGGGGTCTATGGCTACACCTTC	CASSSLGQGVYGYTF
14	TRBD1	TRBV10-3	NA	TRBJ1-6	TGTGCCATCCGTCAGACAGGGGAAAATTCACCCCTCCACTTT	CAIRQTGENSPLHF
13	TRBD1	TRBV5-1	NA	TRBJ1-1	TGCGCCAGTAACGCAGGGGGGAACACTGAAGCTTTCTTT	CASNAGGNTEAFF
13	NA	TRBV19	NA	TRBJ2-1	TGTGCCAGTAGTATGACATATTACAATGAGCAGTTCTTC	CASSMTYYNEQFF
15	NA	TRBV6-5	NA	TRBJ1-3	TGTGCCAGCAGAGCCCAGGGGAGACGAGGAAACACCATATATTTT	CASRAQGRRGNTIYF
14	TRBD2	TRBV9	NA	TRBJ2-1	TGTGCCAGCGGTGGGCGGGAGGGCCTCGATGAGCAGTTCTTC	CASGGREGLDEQFF
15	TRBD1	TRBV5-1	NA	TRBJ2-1	TGCGCCAGCAGCACCACAGGGGGCGCAGGCAATGAGCAGTTCTTC	CASSTTGGAGNEQFF
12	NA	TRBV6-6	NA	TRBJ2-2	TGTGCCAGCAGGGAGAGGGTGGGGGAGCTGTTTTTT	CASRERVGELFF
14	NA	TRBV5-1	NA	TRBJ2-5	TGCGCCAGCAGCTCCGGGATGGCTCGGGAGACCCAGTACTTC	CASSSGMARETQYF
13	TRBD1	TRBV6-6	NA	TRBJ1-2	TGTGCCAGCAGTTCGGGACAGATTTATGGCTACACCTTC	CASSSGQIYGYTF
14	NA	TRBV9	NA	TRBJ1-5	TGTGCCAGCAGCGTAGGCGTGGGCAATCAGCCCCAGCATTTT	CASSVGVGNQPQHF
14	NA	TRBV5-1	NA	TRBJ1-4	TGCGCCAGCAGCCCTGGTCCACGGGGAGAAAAACTGTTTTTT	CASSPGPRGEKLFF
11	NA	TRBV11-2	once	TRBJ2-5	TGTGCCAGCAGCCTACGGGAGACCCAGTACTTC	CASSLRETQYF
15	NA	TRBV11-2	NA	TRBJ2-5	TGTGCCAGCAGCGCCACAGGACGCTTTGAGGAGACCCAGTACTTC	CASSATGRFEETQYF
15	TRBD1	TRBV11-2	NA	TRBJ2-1	TGTGCCAGCACGTCTCCGGGACAGGGGTATGGTGAGCAGTTCTTC	CASTSPGQGYGEQFF